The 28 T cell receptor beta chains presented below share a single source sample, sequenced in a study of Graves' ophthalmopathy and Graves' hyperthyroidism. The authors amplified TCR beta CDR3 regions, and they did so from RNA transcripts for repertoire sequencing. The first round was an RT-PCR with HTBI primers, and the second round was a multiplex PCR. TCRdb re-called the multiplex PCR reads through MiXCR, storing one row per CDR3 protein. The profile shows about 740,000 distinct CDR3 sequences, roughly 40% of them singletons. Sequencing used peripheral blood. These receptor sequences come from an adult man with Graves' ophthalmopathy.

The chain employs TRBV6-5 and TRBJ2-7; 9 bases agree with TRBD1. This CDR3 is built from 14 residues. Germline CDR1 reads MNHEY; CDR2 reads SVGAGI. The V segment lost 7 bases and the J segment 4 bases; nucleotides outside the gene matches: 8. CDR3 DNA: TGTGCCAGCAAGGAGACAGGGGGACCTTACGAGCAGTACTTC. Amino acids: CASKETGGPYEQYF.

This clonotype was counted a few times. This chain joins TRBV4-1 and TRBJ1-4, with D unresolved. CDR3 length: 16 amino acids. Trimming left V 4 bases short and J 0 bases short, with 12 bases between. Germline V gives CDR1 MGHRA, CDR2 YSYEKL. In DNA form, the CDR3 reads TGCGCCAGCAGCCGGTTCGTGAACCCAACTAATGAAAAACTGTTTTTT. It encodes CASSRFVNPTNEKLFF.

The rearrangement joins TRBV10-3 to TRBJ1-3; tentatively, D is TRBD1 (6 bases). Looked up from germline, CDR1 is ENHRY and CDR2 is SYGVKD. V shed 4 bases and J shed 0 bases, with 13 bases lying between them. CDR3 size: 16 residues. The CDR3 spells CAISGEGGSSGNTIYF. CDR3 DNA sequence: TGTGCCATCAGTGGAGAGGGGGGGAGCTCTGGAAACACCATATATTTT.

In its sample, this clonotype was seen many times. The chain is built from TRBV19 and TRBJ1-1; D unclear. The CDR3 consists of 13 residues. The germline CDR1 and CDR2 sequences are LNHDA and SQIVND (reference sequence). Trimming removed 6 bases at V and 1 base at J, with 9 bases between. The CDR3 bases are TGTGCCAGTAGGTTCACACGGAACACTGAAGCTTTCTTT. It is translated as CASRFTRNTEAFF.

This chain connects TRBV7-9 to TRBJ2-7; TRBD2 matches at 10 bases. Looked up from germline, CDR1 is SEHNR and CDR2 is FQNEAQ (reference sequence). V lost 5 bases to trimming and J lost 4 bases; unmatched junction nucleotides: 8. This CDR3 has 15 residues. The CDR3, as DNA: TGTGCCAGCAGCACTAGCGGGACCATTAAATACGAGCAGTACTTC. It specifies CASSTSGTIKYEQYF. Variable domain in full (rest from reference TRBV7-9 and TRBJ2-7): DTGVSQNPRHKITKRGQNVTFRCDPISEHNRLYWYRQTLGQGPEFLTYFQNEAQLEKSRLLSDRFSAERPKGSFSTLEIQRTEQGDSAMYLCASSTSGTIKYEQYFGPGTRLTVT.

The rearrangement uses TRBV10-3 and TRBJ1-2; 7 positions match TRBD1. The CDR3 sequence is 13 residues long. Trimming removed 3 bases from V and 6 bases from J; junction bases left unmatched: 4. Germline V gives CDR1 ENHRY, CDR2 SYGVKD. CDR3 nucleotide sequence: TGTGCCATCAGTGATGACAGGGTTCATGGCTACACCTTC. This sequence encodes CAISDDRVHGYTF.

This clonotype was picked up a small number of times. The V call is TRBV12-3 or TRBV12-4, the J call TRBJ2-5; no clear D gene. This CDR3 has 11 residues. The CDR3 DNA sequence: TGTGCTAGTGGTTCATGGGAGACCCAGTACTTC. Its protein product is CASGSWETQYF.

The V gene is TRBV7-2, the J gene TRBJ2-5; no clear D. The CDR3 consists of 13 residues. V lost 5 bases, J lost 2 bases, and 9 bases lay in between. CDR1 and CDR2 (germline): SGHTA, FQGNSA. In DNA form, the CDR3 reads TGTGCCAGCAGCCCCCCGACTCAAGAGACCCAGTACTTC. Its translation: CASSPPTQETQYF.

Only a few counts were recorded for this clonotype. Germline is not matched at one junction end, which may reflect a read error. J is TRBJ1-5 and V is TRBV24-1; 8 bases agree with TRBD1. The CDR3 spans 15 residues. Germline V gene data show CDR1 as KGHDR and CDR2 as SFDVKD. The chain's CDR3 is CASSNFGTGHQPQHF. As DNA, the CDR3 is TGTGCCAGCAGTAATTTCGGGACAGGCCATCAGCCCCAGCATTTT.

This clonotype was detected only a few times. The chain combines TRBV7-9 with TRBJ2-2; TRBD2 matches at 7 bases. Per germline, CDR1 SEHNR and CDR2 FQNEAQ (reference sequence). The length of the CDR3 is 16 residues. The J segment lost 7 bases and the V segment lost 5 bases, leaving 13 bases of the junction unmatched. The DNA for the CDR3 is TGTGCCAGCAGCCTTTCGGGAGGACGAGAGGGCGGGGAGCTGTTTTTT. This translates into CASSLSGGREGGELFF.

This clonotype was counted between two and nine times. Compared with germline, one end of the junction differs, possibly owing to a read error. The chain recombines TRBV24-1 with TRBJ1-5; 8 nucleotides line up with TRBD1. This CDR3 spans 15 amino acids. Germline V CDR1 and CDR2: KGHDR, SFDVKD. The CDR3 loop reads CASSEDGTGNQPQHF. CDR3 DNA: TGTGCCAGCAGTGAAGACGGGACAGGAAATCAGCCCCAGCATTTT.

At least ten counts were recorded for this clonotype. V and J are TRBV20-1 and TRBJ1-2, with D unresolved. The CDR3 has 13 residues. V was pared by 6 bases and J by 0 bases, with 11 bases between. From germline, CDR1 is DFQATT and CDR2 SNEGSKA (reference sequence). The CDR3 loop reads CSATPAPNYGYTF. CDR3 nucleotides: TGCAGTGCCACTCCCGCGCCTAACTATGGCTACACCTTC.

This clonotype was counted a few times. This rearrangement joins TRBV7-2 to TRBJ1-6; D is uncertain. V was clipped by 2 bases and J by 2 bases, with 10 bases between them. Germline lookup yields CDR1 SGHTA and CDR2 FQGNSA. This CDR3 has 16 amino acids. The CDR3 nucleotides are TGTGCCAGCAGCTTAATACCCCCCCCCTATAATTCACCCCTCCACTTT. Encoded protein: CASSLIPPPYNSPLHF.

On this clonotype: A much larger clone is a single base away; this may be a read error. CDR3 bases: TGTGCCAGCACTGAGTCCCAGTCGGACGGCTACACCTTC. Translation: CASTESQSDGYTF. The chain is built from TRBV2 and TRBJ1-2; no clear D gene. The ends were cut back, 7 bases at V and 8 bases at J, with 17 bases in the middle. The CDR3 loop spans 13 amino acids. Germline CDR1 and CDR2: SNHLY and FYNNEI.

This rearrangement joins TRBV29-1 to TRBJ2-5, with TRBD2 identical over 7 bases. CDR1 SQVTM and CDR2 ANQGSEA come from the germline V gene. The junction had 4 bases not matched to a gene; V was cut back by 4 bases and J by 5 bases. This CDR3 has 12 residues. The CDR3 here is CSVGAGVETQYF. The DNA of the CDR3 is TGCAGCGTTGGGGCGGGGGTCGAGACCCAGTACTTC. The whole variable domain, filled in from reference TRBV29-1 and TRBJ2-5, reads SAVISQKPSRDICQRGTSLTIQCQVDSQVTMMFWYRQQPGQSLTLIATANQGSEATYESGFVIDKFPISRPNLTFSTLTVSNMSPEDSSIYLCSVGAGVETQYFGPGTRLLVL.

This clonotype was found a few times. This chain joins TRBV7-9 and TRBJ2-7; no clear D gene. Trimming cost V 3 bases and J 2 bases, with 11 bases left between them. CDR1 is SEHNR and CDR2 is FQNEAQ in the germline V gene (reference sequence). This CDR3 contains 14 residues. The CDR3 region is CASSFQGRPYEQYF. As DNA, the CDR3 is TGTGCCAGCAGCTTTCAAGGACGGCCCTACGAGCAGTACTTC. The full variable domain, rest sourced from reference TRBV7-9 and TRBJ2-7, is DTGVSQNPRHKITKRGQNVTFRCDPISEHNRLYWYRQTLGQGPEFLTYFQNEAQLEKSRLLSDRFSAERPKGSFSTLEIQRTEQGDSAMYLCASSFQGRPYEQYFGPGTRLTVT.

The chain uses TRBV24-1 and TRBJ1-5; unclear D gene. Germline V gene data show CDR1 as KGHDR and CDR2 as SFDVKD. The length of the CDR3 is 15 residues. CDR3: CARAPGRRSNQPQHF. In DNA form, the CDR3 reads TGTGCTAGGGCCCCGGGAAGGAGGAGCAATCAGCCCCAGCATTTT.

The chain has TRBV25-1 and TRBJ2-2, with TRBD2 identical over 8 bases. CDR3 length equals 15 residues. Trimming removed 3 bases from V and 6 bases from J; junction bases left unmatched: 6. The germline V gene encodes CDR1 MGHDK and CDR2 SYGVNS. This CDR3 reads CASSDRGGWSGELFF. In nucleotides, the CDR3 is TGTGCCAGCAGTGATCGCGGGGGGTGGTCCGGGGAGCTGTTTTTT. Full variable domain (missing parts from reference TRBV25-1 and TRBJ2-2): EADIYQTPRYLVIGTGKKITLECSQTMGHDKMYWYQQDPGMELHLIHYSYGVNSTEKGDLSSESTVSRIRTEHFPLTLESARPSHTSQYLCASSDRGGWSGELFFGEGSRLTVL.

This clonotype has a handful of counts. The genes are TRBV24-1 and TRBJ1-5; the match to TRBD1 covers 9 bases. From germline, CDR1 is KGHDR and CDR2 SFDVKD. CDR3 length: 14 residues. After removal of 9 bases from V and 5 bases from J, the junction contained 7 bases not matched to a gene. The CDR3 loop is CATRTRTGDQPQHF. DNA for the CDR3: TGTGCCACCCGCACCAGGACAGGGGATCAGCCCCAGCATTTT.

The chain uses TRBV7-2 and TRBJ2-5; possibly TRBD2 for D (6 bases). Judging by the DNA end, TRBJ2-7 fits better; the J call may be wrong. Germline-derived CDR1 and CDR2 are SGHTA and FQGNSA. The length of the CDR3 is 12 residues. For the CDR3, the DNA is TGTGCCTGGAGGACTATGAACTACGAGCAGTACTTC. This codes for CAWRTMNYEQYF.

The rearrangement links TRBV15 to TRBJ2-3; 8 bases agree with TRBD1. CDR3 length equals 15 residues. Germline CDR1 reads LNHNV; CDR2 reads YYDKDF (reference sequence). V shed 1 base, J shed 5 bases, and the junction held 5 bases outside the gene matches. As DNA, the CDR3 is TGTGCCACCAGCAGAGTGACAGGGGTCGGAGATACGCAGTATTTT. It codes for CATSRVTGVGDTQYF.

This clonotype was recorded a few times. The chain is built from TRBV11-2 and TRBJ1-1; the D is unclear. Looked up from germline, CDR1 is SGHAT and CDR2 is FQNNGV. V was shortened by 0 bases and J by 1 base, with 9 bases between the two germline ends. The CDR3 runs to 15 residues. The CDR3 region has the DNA TGTGCCAGCAGCTTAGACACAGTGACGAACACTGAAGCTTTCTTT. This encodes CASSLDTVTNTEAFF.

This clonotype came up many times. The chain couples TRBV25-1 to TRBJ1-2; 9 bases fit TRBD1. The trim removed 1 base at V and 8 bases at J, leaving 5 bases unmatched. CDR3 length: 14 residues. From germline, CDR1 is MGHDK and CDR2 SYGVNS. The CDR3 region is CASSESGTGRGYTF. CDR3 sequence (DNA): TGTGCCAGCAGTGAATCGGGGACAGGGCGGGGCTACACCTTC.

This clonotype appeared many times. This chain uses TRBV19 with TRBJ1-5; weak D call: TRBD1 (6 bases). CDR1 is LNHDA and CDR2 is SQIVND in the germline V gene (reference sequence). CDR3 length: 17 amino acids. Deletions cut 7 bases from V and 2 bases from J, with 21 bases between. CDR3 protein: CASNSWGGGSGNQPQHF. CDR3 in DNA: TGTGCCAGTAACTCCTGGGGAGGGGGTTCGGGCAATCAGCCCCAGCATTTT.

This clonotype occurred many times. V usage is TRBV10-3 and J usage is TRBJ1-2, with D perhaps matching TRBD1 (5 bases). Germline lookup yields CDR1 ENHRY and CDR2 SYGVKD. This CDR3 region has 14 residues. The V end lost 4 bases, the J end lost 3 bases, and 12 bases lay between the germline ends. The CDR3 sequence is CAISAAGRYYGYTF. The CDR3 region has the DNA TGTGCCATCAGTGCGGCAGGGAGGTACTATGGCTACACCTTC.

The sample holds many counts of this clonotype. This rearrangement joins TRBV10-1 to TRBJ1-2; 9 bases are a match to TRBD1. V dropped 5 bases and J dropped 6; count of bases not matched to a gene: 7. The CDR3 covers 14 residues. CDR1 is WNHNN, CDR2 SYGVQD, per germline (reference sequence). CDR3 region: CASSYDRGDNGYTF. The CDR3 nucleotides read TGCGCCAGCAGTTACGACAGGGGGGATAATGGCTACACCTTC.

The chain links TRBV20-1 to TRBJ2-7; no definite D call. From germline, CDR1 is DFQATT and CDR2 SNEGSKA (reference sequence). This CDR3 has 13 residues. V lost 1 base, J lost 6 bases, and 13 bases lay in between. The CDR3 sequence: CSARAPGYPEQYF. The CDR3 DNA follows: TGCAGTGCTAGAGCCCCAGGTTATCCCGAGCAGTACTTC.

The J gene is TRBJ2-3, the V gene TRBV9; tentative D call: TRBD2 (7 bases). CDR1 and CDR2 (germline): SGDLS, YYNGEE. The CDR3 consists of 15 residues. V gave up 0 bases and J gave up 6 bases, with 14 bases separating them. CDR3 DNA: TGTGCCAGCAGCGTAGTAGGGGGGGCCGTGGATACGCAGTATTTT. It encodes CASSVVGGAVDTQYF.